The 27 T cell receptor beta chains listed next were all sequenced from one sample in a study of cytotoxic CD8 clonotypes in ibrutinib-treated CLL (dated by TCRdb to about 2021). Libraries were made using the immunoSEQ multiplex PCR assay. The source is immuneACCESS, and TCRdb retained only in-frame sequences with V and J called. Part of the clones is not carried over; for the studies checked, unresolved V genes explain less than half of this, and the remainder is unexplained. The sample yields over 45,000 clones; about 54% were counted once. Around 25% of the sample comes from the top ten. The meaning of the sample's time point label: progressive disease on ibrutinib. This specimen consisted of PBMCs, obtained at disease progression, from a patient treated with ibrutinib. All receptors come from a human donor with chronic lymphocytic leukemia.

The chain links TRBV2 to TRBJ1-5; 8 bases agree with TRBD1. Unmatched junction bases numbered 5, after V lost 2 bases and J lost 2 bases. Germline CDR1 is SNHLY and CDR2 is FYNNEI. This CDR3 is 16 amino acids long. CDR3 nucleotide sequence: TGTGCCAGCAGTGAATTCGGACAGGGTGGCAATCAGCCCCAGCATTTT. It specifies CASSEFGQGGNQPQHF.

This sequence joins TRBV2 and TRBJ1-1; a possible D gene is TRBD1 (6 bases). CDR3 length: 14 residues. The germline gives CDR1 SNHLY, CDR2 FYNNEI. V was clipped by 7 bases and J by 1 base, with 13 bases between them. This CDR3 reads CASMRTARNTEAFF. CDR3 bases: TGTGCCAGCATGAGGACAGCAAGGAACACTGAAGCTTTCTTT.

The chain carries TRBV28 and TRBJ2-7, with 9 bases identical to TRBD1. From germline, CDR1 is MDHEN and CDR2 SYDVKM. The CDR3 loop spans 15 amino acids. The J segment lost 3 bases and the V segment lost 6 bases, leaving 9 bases of the junction unmatched. The CDR3 nucleotides are TGTGCCAGCAGCTCACCCGCGACAGGGGGCTACGAGCAGTACTTC. Protein sequence: CASSSPATGGYEQYF.

The chain couples TRBV5-6 to TRBJ2-5; 9 bases align to TRBD1. The germline CDR1 and CDR2 sequences are SGHDT and YYEEEE. The CDR3 length is 14 residues. The junction had 4 bases not matched to a gene; V was cut back by 4 bases and J by 3 bases. The CDR3 loop reads CASSRRDREETQYF. As DNA, the CDR3 is TGTGCCAGCAGCCGGAGGGACAGGGAAGAGACCCAGTACTTC.

The rearrangement joins TRBV13 to TRBJ1-2; D not certain. The CDR3 covers 11 residues. Germline CDR1 and CDR2: PRHDT and FYEKMQ (reference sequence). V dropped 4 bases and J dropped 7 bases, with 7 bases sitting between them. DNA for the CDR3: TGTGCCAGCAGCTCTATCGGTGGCTACACCTTC. This translates into CASSSIGGYTF.

The chain has TRBV5-1 and TRBJ2-7; no clear D. Trimming shortened V by 0 bases and J by 2 bases, and 0 bases separated the two germline ends. The germline CDR1 and CDR2 sequences are SGHRS and YFSETQ. This CDR3 spans 11 amino acids. The CDR3 coding sequence is TGCGCCAGCAGCTTGGCCTACGAGCAGTACTTC. Protein: CASSLAYEQYF.

V and J are TRBV7-2 and TRBJ2-7; D not certain. Germline V lookup: CDR1 SGHTA, CDR2 FQGNSA. V lost 2 bases, J lost 3 bases, and 2 bases lay in between. There are 11 residues in the CDR3. The DNA of the CDR3 is TGTGCCAGCAGCTTATTCTACGAGCAGTACTTC. This codes for CASSLFYEQYF.

The chain has TRBV7-8 and TRBJ2-7; TRBD1 aligns across 9 bases. The V and J ends lost 5 bases and 2 bases, in that order; junction bases with no gene match: 4. The length of the CDR3 is 14 residues. In germline, CDR1 is SGHVS, CDR2 FQNEAQ. The CDR3, as DNA: TGTGCCAGCAGCCTCCGACAGGGGGCCTACGAGCAGTACTTC. It codes for CASSLRQGAYEQYF.

V gene TRBV6-6 combines with J gene TRBJ1-2; D uncertain. CDR3 length: 13 amino acids. Germline CDR1 is MNHNY and CDR2 is SVGAGI (reference sequence). With 2 bases removed from V and 2 bases from J, the gap between germline ends came to 6 bases. For the CDR3, the DNA is TGTGCCAGCAGTTACAGTAACAACTATGGCTACACCTTC. This codes for CASSYSNNYGYTF.

The chain employs TRBV5-1 and TRBJ2-7; no definite D call. The germline V and J ends were trimmed by 3 bases and 0 bases, with 10 bases remaining between them. The V gene's germline CDR1 is SGHRS and CDR2 YFSETQ. The CDR3 is made up of 14 amino acids. The CDR3 loop reads CASSSPTISYEQYF. In DNA form, the CDR3 reads TGCGCCAGCAGCTCCCCCACTATCTCCTACGAGCAGTACTTC.

The V call is TRBV5-1, the J call TRBJ2-7; the D gene is possibly TRBD1 (6 bases). V lost 0 bases and J 2 bases, leaving 9 bases between the germline ends. The CDR3 runs to 14 residues. The germline V gene has CDR1 SGHRS and CDR2 YFSETQ. The CDR3 sequence: CASSLATGTYEQYF. In nucleotides, the CDR3 is TGCGCCAGCAGCTTGGCAACAGGGACCTACGAGCAGTACTTC.

The rearrangement joins TRBV5-1 to TRBJ1-1, with 7 positions matching TRBD1. The CDR3 sequence is 14 residues long. Germline V gene lookup returns CDR1 SGHRS and CDR2 YFSETQ. The J segment lost 5 bases and the V segment lost 5 bases, leaving 9 bases of the junction unmatched. The CDR3 spells CASSRQGGGTEAFF. DNA of the CDR3: TGCGCCAGCAGTCGACAGGGCGGGGGGACTGAAGCTTTCTTT.

The sample holds a few counts of this clone. This chain joins TRBV7-8 and TRBJ2-3; 8 positions match TRBD2. CDR1 and CDR2 (germline): SGHVS, FQNEAQ. The V segment lost 5 bases and the J segment 0 bases; nucleotides outside the gene matches: 7. This CDR3 comprises 16 residues. The CDR3 here is CASSRKTSESTDTQYF. For the CDR3, the DNA is TGTGCCAGCAGCCGAAAGACTAGCGAGAGCACAGATACGCAGTATTTT.

The rearrangement joins TRBV28 to TRBJ1-1, with D unclear. Trimming took 5 bases from V and 0 from J, leaving 19 bases between them. Germline assignment: CDR1 MDHEN and CDR2 SYDVKM. This CDR3 spans 17 amino acids. DNA of the CDR3: TGTGCCAGCAGTAATCTTGGATTTCGGTCAATGAACACTGAAGCTTTCTTT. It encodes CASSNLGFRSMNTEAFF.

The genes are TRBV18 and TRBJ2-5, with 10 bases identical to TRBD2. The V gene end was trimmed by 4 bases and the J gene end by 3 bases; junction bases not matched to a gene: 5. CDR3 length equals 15 residues. Per the germline V gene, CDR1 is KGHSH and CDR2 is LQKENI. CDR3 sequence (DNA): TGTGCCAGCTCACACCTTAGCGGGGGGAAAGAGACCCAGTACTTC. Protein product: CASSHLSGGKETQYF.

This clone was found a few times. The chain uses TRBV28 and TRBJ1-2; D unresolved. The CDR3 has 13 residues. V shed 5 bases and J shed 5 bases, with 12 bases lying between them. Germline V gene sequence: CDR1 MDHEN, CDR2 SYDVKM. The CDR3 DNA reads TGTGCCAGCAGTCCACCCGCCCTTTATGGCTACACCTTC. Its translation: CASSPPALYGYTF.

The chain has TRBV21-1 and TRBJ1-4; TRBD1, as called in the table, went unchecked against the DNA. TRBV21-1 is labeled a pseudogene. The CDR3 contains 19 residues. CDR3 sequence reads: CASSKDQTGIQETNEKLFF. CDR3 sequence (DNA): TGTGCCAGCAGCAAAGACCAAACAGGGATACAGGAAACTAATGAAAAACTGTTTTTT.

This clone came up many times. The V gene is TRBV6-1, the J gene TRBJ2-7; 9 positions match TRBD1. This CDR3 comprises 13 residues. V gave up 6 bases and J gave up 0 bases; unmatched junction bases: 0. Germline CDR1 MNHNS, CDR2 SASEGT. The DNA for the CDR3 is TGTGCCAGCAGGGGACAGGGCTCCTACGAGCAGTACTTC. This sequence encodes CASRGQGSYEQYF.

V and J are TRBV2 and TRBJ1-1; a possible D gene is TRBD1 (6 bases). V was cut by 5 bases and J by 0 bases, with 13 bases left in between. This CDR3 is 15 amino acids long. CDR1 is SNHLY and CDR2 is FYNNEI in the germline V gene. CDR3 residues: CASSLGGTMNTEAFF. Here the CDR3 DNA reads TGTGCCAGCAGTTTAGGGGGAACCATGAACACTGAAGCTTTCTTT.

Remarks on this clone: No DNA is shown, since the ends of the CDR3 on it are uncertain; the CDR3 is the one TCRdb lists. The genes are TRBV6-1 and TRBJ2-1; the table's D call, TRBD1, has no DNA check behind it. Germline V gene data show CDR1 as MNHNS and CDR2 as SASEGT. The CDR3 is 15 amino acids in total, end residues counted. This chain's CDR3 is CASILVQGGYNEQFF.

This chain uses TRBV9 with TRBJ1-1; maybe TRBD1 (6 bases). Trimming removed 0 bases at V and 4 bases at J, with 13 bases between. The CDR3 spans 15 residues. Germline-derived CDR1 and CDR2 are SGDLS and YYNGEE. The CDR3 region is CASSVDTGARTEAFF. In nucleotides, the CDR3 is TGTGCCAGCAGCGTAGATACGGGGGCCCGCACTGAAGCTTTCTTT.

This rearrangement joins TRBV27 to TRBJ2-1; unclear D gene. This CDR3 contains 13 residues. CDR1 and CDR2 (germline): MNHEY, SMNVEV (reference sequence). Trimming removed 2 bases at V and 3 bases at J, with 5 bases between. CDR3 loop: CASSLGFYNEQFF. DNA for the CDR3: TGTGCCAGCAGTTTAGGATTCTACAATGAGCAGTTCTTC.

The genes are TRBV9 and TRBJ2-5; no reliable D call. The CDR3 has 14 residues. V was clipped by 1 base and J by 4 bases, with 11 bases between them. Germline CDR1 reads SGDLS; CDR2 reads YYNGEE. The CDR3 loop is CASSVSGRPETQYF. For the CDR3, the DNA is TGTGCCAGCAGCGTAAGTGGTCGACCAGAGACCCAGTACTTC.

The chain links TRBV28 to TRBJ1-2; tentatively, D is TRBD1 (6 bases). Germline V gene sequence: CDR1 MDHEN, CDR2 SYDVKM. V was shortened by 3 bases and J by 7 bases, with 15 bases between the two germline ends. This CDR3 is 14 amino acids long. The CDR3 DNA sequence: TGTGCCAGCAGTTTGGGGGGCCAAGTAGTTGGCTACACCTTC. This encodes CASSLGGQVVGYTF.

The chain employs TRBV11-3 and TRBJ2-1; TRBD2 matches at 7 bases. Germline V gene data show CDR1 as SGHNT and CDR2 as YENEEA. The CDR3 totals 13 residues. The V gene end was trimmed by 0 bases and the J gene end by 8 bases; junction bases not matched to a gene: 1. CDR3 sequence (DNA): TGTGCCAGCAGCTTAGATGCGGGAGATGAGCAGTTCTTC. This codes for CASSLDAGDEQFF.

Worth noting for this clone: Mismatch with germline at one junction end may stem from a read error. The J gene is TRBJ1-2, the V gene TRBV7-2; D is ambiguous. CDR1 is SGHTA and CDR2 is FQGNSA in the germline V gene. The CDR3 has 17 amino acids. The CDR3 nucleotides are TGTGCCAGCAGCGCGGGATTGGGAGCTACCTCAGGCTATCGCTACACCTTC. This codes for CASSAGLGATSGYRYTF.

The chain couples TRBV28 to TRBJ2-3, with D tentatively TRBD2 (7 bases). Deletions cut 4 bases from V and 2 bases from J, with 13 bases between. CDR3 length: 15 residues. Germline assignment: CDR1 MDHEN and CDR2 SYDVKM. The CDR3 loop is CASSSQGRDTDTQYF. CDR3 DNA sequence: TGTGCCAGCAGTTCCCAGGGGAGGGACACAGATACGCAGTATTTT.